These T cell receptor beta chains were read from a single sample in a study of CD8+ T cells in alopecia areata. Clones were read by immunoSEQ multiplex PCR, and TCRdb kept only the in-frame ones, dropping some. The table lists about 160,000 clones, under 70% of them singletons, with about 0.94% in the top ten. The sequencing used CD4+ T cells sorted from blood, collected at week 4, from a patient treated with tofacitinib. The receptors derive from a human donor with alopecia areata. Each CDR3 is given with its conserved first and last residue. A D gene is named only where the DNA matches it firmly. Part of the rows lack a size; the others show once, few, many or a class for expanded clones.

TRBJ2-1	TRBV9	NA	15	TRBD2	CASSPRASGGANPFF	TGTGCCAGCAGTCCTCGGGCTAGCGGGGGGGCCAACCCATTCTTC
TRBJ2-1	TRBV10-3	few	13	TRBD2	CATRLAGGDEQFF	TGTGCCACCCGACTAGCGGGGGGGGATGAGCAGTTCTTC
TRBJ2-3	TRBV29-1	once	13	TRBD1	CSVQGAGTDTQYF	TGCAGCGTGCAGGGGGCTGGCACAGATACGCAGTATTTT
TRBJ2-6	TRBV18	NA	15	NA	CASTSVGSGANVLTF	TGTGCCAGCACCAGCGTCGGGAGTGGGGCCAACGTCCTGACTTTC
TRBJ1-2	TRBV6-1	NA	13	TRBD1	CASIRDRRYGYTF	TGTGCCAGCATCCGGGACAGACGCTATGGCTACACCTTC
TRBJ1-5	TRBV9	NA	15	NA	CASSVGGASNQPQHF	TGTGCCAGCAGCGTAGGAGGGGCTAGCAATCAGCCCCAGCATTTT
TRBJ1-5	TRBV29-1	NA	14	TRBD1	CSFAQGQSNQPQHF	TGCAGCTTCGCCCAGGGACAGTCGAATCAGCCCCAGCATTTT
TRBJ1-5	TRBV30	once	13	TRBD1	CAWSRQGYQPQHF	TGTGCCTGGAGTCGACAGGGGTATCAGCCCCAGCATTTT
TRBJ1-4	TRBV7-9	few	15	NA	CASSQEARPNEKLFF	TGTGCCAGCAGTCAAGAGGCCAGGCCTAATGAAAAACTGTTTTTT
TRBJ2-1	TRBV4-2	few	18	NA	CASSQDQERQLSYNEQFF	TGTGCCAGCAGCCAAGATCAGGAGCGGCAATTGTCCTACAATGAGCAGTTCTTC
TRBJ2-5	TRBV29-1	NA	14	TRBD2	CSVRGGGRQETQYF	TGCAGCGTTCGGGGCGGGGGTCGACAAGAGACCCAGTACTTC
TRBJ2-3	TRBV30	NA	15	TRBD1	CAWKNEDRGLNTQYF	TGTGCCTGGAAGAATGAGGACAGGGGGCTGAATACGCAGTATTTT
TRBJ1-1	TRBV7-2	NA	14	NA	CASSRGQPNTEAFF	TGTGCCAGCAGCCGAGGACAGCCGAACACTGAAGCTTTCTTT
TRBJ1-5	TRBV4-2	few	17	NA	CASSQAQTTGSNQPQHF	TGTGCCAGCAGCCAAGCTCAAACTACGGGTAGCAATCAGCCCCAGCATTTT
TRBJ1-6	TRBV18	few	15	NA	CASSPSGTDNSPLHF	TGTGCCAGCTCACCTTCCGGGACCGATAATTCACCCCTCCACTTT
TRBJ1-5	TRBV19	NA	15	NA	CASSIDLYSNQPQHF	TGTGCCAGTAGTATAGATCTGTACAGCAATCAGCCCCAGCATTTT
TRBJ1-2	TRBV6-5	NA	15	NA	CASSYGRQADYGYTF	TGTGCCAGCAGTTACGGAAGACAGGCGGACTATGGCTACACCTTC
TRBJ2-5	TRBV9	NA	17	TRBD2	CASSPILLAGGGETQYF	TGTGCCAGCAGCCCTATTCTCCTAGCGGGGGGCGGGGAGACCCAGTACTTC
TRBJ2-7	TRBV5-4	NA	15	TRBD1	CASSQTGTGAYEQYF	TGTGCCAGCAGCCAAACCGGGACAGGGGCCTACGAGCAGTACTTC
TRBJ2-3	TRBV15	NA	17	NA	CATSVGGRYTSTDTQYF	TGTGCCACCAGCGTCGGGGGCCGATATACTAGCACAGATACGCAGTATTTT
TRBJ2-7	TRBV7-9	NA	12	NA	CASSVTSYEQYF	TGTGCCAGCAGCGTAACCTCCTACGAGCAGTACTTC
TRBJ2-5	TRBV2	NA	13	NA	CASSDTGRETQYF	TGTGCCAGCAGCGACACCGGGAGAGAGACCCAGTACTTC
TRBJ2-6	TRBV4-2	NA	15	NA	CASSQEGIWANVLTF	TGTGCCAGCAGCCAAGAGGGTATCTGGGCCAACGTCCTGACTTTC
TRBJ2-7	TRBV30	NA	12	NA	CAWTPDFTEQYF	TGTGCCTGGACCCCCGACTTCACCGAGCAGTACTTC
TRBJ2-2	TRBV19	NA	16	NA	CASSFVELTNTGELFF	TGTGCCAGTAGTTTTGTAGAGCTCACTAACACCGGGGAGCTGTTTTTT
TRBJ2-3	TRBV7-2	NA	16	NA	CASSLVGVYATDTQYF	TGTGCCAGCAGCTTAGTTGGTGTCTACGCCACAGATACGCAGTATTTT
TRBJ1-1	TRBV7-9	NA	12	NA	CASSAGLHGAFF	TGTGCCAGCAGCGCGGGACTCCATGGGGCTTTCTTT
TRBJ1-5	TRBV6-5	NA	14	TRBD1	CASAVRTGNQPQHF	TGTGCCAGCGCGGTCCGGACAGGGAATCAGCCCCAGCATTTT
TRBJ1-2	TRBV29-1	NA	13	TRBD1	CSVDEGAVYGYTF	TGCAGCGTTGATGAGGGGGCCGTGTATGGCTACACCTTC
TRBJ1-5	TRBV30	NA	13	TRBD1	CAWRTGGDQPQHF	TGTGCCTGGAGAACAGGGGGCGACCAGCCCCAGCATTTT
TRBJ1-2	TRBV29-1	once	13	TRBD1	CSVADRANYGYTF	TGCAGCGTTGCCGACAGGGCTAACTATGGCTACACCTTC
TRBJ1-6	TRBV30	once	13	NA	CAWTVENDSPLHF	TGTGCCTGGACAGTGGAAAATGATTCACCCCTCCACTTT
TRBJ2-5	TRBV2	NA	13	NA	CASSDVGGETQYF	TGTGCCAGCAGTGATGTTGGGGGAGAGACCCAGTACTTC
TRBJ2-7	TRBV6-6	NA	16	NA	CASTRGGEGYPYEQYF	TGTGCCAGCACCAGAGGTGGGGAAGGATACCCCTACGAGCAGTACTTC
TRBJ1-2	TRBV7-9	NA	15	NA	CASSSRAGYVYGYTF	TGTGCCAGCAGCTCGCGCGCAGGTTATGTCTATGGCTACACCTTC
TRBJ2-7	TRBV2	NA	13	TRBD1	CASRGTGAGEQYF	TGTGCCAGCAGGGGGACAGGGGCCGGGGAGCAGTACTTC
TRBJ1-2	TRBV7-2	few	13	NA	CASSNGQNYGYTF	TGTGCCAGCAGCAATGGACAGAACTATGGCTACACCTTC